The clone carrying this TCR beta chain was counted only a few times. The source of the sample is a study of blood T cell repertoires in COVID-19. Looking at the study overall: Sites across the United States, Italy and Spain contributed samples from acute and convalescent COVID-19. In each case, the material was cDNA or gDNA derived from T cells, B-cell-depleted T cells, or PBMCs.

As processed by the authors: Quantification of nucleated cells was approximated via reference gene primer amplification. Sequenced by immunoSEQ multiplex PCR; TCRdb stores in-frame clones only, minus some. The V and J calls and clone size come from that table; D and trimming were worked out from the DNA. The repertoire holds roughly 500,000 clones, with 70% to 90% as singletons. V trimming: 6 bases; J trimming: 2 bases; junction bases outside the gene matches: 3. CDR1 is ENHRY, CDR2 SYGVKD, per germline. The CDR3 has 14 residues. Input material: peripheral blood. The chain joins TRBV10-3 to TRBJ2-3; TRBD1 matches at 9 bases. The sequence was obtained from a human donor in a cohort sampled during active COVID-19. The CDR3 sequence is CAIRRQGVTDTQYF. Written as DNA, the CDR3 is TGTGCCATCAGACGACAGGGGGTCACAGATACGCAGTATTTT.